This T cell receptor (beta chain) was captured in a study of Ad26.COV2.S vaccination and SARS-CoV-2 variants. Study as a whole: Of the COV1001 trial arms, the Ad26.COV2.S arm included the donor. Study results and caveats: Those who received the vaccine showed greater spike-specific TCR breadth than those given placebo.

Treatment meaning: 15 to 20 received Ad26.COV2.S at low or high dose, single or two shots; roughly five received placebo; per-sample allocation not given. At day 63 after the first vaccine or placebo injection, samples were drawn. With regard to this clone: Its antigen is unidentified.

Sequenced by immunoSEQ multiplex PCR; TCRdb stores in-frame clones only, minus some. Here the sample spans around 450,000 clones, roughly nine tenths being singletons. This receptor was obtained from a person between 18 and 65 years old who received the Ad26.COV2.S COVID-19 vaccine or a placebo. The source was peripheral blood, collected in a trial of Ad26.COV2.S vaccine versus placebo.

The CDR3 protein is CASSHPGQGSHEQFF. The CDR3 DNA follows: TGTGCCAGCAGCCACCCGGGACAGGGTTCTCATGAGCAGTTCTTC. This sequence joins TRBV11-1 and TRBJ2-1; TRBD1 aligns across 9 bases. The V gene's germline CDR1 is SGHAT and CDR2 FQDESV (reference sequence). V lost 5 bases and J lost 8; bases outside the gene matches: 10. There are 15 residues in the CDR3.